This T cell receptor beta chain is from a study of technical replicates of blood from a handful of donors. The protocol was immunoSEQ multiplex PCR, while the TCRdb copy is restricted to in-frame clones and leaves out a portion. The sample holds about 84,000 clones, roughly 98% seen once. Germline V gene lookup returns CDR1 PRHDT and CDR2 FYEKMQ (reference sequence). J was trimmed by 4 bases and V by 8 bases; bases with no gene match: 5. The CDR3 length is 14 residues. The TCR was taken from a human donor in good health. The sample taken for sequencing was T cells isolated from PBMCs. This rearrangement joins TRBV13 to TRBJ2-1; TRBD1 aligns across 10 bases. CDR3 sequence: CASPGQGGYNEQFF. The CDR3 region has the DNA TGTGCCAGCCCCGGACAGGGGGGGTACAATGAGCAGTTCTTC.